This T cell receptor (beta chain) was sequenced during a study of blood T cell repertoires in COVID-19. Across the whole study: Samples came from the United States, Italy and Spain, spanning acute and convalescent COVID-19. Sources were T cells, B-cell-depleted T cells, or PBMCs; the material itself was cDNA or gDNA.

The CDR3 length is 12 residues. Germline assignment: CDR1 LGHDT and CDR2 YNNKEL (reference sequence). The V end was cut by 1 base, the J end by 4 bases, with 5 bases between. Source study methods: The assay estimated nucleated cells by amplifying reference gene primers. TCRdb's copy holds only in-frame clones and misses some; the assay was immunoSEQ multiplex PCR. V, J and clone size were drawn from that table, and D and trimming were deduced from the DNA. The sample includes approximately 90,000 clones, approximately 80% of them seen just once. The receptor was isolated from a woman older than 75 with active or convalescent COVID-19. The chain couples TRBV3-1 (or the pseudogene TRBV3-2) to TRBJ2-7; no clear D. Sequencing was carried out using peripheral blood. The CDR3 bases are TGTGCCAGCAGCCAAGCTAAATACGAGCAGTACTTC. Residues: CASSQAKYEQYF.